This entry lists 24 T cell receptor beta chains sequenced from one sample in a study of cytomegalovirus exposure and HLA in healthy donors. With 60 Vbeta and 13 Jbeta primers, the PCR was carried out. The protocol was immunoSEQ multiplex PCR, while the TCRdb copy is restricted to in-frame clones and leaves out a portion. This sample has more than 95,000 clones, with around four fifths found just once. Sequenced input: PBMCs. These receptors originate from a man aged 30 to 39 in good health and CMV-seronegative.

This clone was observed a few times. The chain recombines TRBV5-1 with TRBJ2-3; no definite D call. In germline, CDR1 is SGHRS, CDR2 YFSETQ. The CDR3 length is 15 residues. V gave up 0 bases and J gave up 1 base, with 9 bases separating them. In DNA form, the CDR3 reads TGCGCCAGCAGCTTGGCAGGCTATCGCACAGATACGCAGTATTTT. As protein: CASSLAGYRTDTQYF. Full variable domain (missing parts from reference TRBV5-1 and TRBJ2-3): KAGVTQTPRYLIKTRGQQVTLSCSPISGHRSVSWYQQTPGQGLQFLFEYFSETQRNKGNFPGRFSGRQFSNSRSEMNVSTLELGDSALYLCASSLAGYRTDTQYFGPGTRLTVL.

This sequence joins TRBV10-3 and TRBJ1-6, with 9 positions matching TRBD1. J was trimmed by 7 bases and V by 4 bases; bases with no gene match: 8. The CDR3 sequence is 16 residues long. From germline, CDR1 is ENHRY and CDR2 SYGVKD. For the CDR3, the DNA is TGTGCCATCAGTGTGGCGGGACAGGGCAGCAATTCACCCCTCCACTTT. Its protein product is CAISVAGQGSNSPLHF.

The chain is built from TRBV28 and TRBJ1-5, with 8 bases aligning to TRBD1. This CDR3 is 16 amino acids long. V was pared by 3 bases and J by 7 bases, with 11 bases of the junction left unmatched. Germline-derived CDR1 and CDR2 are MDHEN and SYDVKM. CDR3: CASSLPQTGVRQPQHF. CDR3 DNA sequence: TGTGCCAGCAGTTTGCCCCAGACAGGGGTACGGCAGCCCCAGCATTTT.

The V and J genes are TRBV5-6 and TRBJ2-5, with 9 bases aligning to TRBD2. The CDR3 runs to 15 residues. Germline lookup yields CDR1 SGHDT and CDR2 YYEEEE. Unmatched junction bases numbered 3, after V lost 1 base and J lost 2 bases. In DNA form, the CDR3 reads TGTGCCAGCAGCTTGTTAGCGGGGGCTCAAGAGACCCAGTACTTC. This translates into CASSLLAGAQETQYF.

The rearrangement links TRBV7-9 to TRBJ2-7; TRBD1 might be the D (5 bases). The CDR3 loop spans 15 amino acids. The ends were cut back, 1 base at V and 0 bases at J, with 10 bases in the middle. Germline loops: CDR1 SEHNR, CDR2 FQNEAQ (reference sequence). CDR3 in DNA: TGTGCCAGCAGCTTAGAGCCCAGGGCCTCCTACGAGCAGTACTTC. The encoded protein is CASSLEPRASYEQYF.

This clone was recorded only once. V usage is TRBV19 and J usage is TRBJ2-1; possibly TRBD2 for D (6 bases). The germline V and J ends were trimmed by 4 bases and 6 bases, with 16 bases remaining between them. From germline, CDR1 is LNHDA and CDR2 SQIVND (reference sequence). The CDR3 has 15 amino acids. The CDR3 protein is CASSTGTYPSNEQFF. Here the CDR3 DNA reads TGTGCCAGTAGTACAGGGACTTACCCTTCCAATGAGCAGTTCTTC.

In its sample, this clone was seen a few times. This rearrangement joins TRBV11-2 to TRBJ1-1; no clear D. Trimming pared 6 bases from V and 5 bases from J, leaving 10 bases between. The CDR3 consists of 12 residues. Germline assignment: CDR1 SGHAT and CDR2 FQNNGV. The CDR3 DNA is TGTGCCAGCAGATTTGGCAGGACTGAAGCTTTCTTT. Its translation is CASRFGRTEAFF.

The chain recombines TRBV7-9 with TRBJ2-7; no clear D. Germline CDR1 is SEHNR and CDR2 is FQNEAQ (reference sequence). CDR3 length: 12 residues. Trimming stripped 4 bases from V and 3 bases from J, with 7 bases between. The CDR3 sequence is CASSSYNYEQYF. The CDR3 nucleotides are TGTGCCAGCAGCTCATACAACTACGAGCAGTACTTC.

This CDR3 reads CASSQGSGDTDTQYF. CDR3 DNA: TGCGCCAGCAGCCAAGGTTCTGGAGACACAGATACGCAGTATTTT. J is TRBJ2-3 and V is TRBV4-3; no firm D call. The germline V gene encodes CDR1 LGHNA and CDR2 YSLEER. The CDR3 covers 15 residues. V was trimmed by 1 base and J by 2 bases, leaving 10 bases between them.

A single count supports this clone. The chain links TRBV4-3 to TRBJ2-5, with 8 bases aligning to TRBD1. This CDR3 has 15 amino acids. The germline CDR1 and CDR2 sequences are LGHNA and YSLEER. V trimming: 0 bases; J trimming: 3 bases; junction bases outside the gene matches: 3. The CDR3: CASSQDWTGKETQYF. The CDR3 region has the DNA TGCGCCAGCAGCCAAGATTGGACAGGGAAAGAGACCCAGTACTTC.

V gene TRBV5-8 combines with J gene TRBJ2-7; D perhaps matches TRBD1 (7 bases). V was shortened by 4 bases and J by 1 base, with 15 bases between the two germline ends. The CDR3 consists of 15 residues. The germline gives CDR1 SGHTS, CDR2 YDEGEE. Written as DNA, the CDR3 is TGTGCCAGCAGCCGGGGGCCAGGGGGGTCCTACGAGCAGTACTTC. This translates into CASSRGPGGSYEQYF.

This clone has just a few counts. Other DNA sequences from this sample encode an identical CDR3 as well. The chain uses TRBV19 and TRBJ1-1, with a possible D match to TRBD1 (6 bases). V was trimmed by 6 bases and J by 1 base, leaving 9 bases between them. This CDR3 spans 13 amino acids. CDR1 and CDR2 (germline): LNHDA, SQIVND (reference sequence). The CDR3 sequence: CASRGAENTEAFF. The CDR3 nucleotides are TGTGCCAGTAGGGGGGCTGAGAACACTGAAGCTTTCTTT.

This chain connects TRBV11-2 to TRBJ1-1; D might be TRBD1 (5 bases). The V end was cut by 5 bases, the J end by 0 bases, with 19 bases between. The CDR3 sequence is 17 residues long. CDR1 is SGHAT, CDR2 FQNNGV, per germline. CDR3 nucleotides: TGTGCCAGCAGCACGCCCCGGGGGGGAGCATTGAACACTGAAGCTTTCTTT. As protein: CASSTPRGGALNTEAFF.

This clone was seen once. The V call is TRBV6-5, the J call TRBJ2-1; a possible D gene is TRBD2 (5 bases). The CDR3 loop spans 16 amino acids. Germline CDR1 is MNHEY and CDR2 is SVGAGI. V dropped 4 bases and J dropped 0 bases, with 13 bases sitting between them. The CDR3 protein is CASSSRTSPSYNEQFF. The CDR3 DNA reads TGTGCCAGCAGTTCGCGGACTTCTCCCTCCTACAATGAGCAGTTCTTC.

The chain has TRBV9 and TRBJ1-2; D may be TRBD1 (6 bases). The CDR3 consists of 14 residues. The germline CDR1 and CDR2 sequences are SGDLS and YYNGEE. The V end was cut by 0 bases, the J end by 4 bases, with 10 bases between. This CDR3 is CASSVGEGGYGYTF. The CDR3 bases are TGTGCCAGCAGCGTAGGGGAAGGGGGCTATGGCTACACCTTC.

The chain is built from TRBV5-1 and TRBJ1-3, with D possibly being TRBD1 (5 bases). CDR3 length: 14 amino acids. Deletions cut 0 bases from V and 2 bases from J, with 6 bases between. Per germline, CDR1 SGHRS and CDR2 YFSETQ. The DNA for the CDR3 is TGCGCCAGCAGCTTGGGGGGGGCTGGAAACACCATATATTTT. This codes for CASSLGGAGNTIYF.

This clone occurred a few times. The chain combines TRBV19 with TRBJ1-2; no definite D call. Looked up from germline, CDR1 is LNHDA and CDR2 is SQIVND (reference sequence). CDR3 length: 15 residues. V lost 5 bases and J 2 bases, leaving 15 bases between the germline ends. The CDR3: CASSSTPTPNYGYTF. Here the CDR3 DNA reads TGTGCCAGTAGTTCAACCCCAACACCAAACTATGGCTACACCTTC.

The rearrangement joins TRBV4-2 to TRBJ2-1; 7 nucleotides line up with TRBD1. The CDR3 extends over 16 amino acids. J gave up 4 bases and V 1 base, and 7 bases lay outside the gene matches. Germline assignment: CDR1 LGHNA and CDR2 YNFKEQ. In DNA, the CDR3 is TGTGCCAGCAGCCAAGGTCAGGGGGTAGGTTACAATGAGCAGTTCTTC. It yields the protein CASSQGQGVGYNEQFF.

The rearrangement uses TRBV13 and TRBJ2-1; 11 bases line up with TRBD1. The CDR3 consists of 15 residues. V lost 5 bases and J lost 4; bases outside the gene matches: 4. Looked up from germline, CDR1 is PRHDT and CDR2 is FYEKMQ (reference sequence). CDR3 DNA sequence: TGTGCCAGCAGCACCGGACAGGGGGCATACAATGAGCAGTTCTTC. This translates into CASSTGQGAYNEQFF.

The CDR3 DNA reads TGTGCCAGCTCCCCTCGGACCGGGACAGAACGGAGTACGCAGTATTTT. Translation gives CASSPRTGTERSTQYF. V is TRBV18 and J is TRBJ2-3; TRBD1 aligns across 7 bases. Germline trimming cut 6 bases from V and 8 bases from J; bases unmatched to any gene: 17. CDR1 KGHSH and CDR2 LQKENI come from the germline V gene. CDR3 length: 16 residues.

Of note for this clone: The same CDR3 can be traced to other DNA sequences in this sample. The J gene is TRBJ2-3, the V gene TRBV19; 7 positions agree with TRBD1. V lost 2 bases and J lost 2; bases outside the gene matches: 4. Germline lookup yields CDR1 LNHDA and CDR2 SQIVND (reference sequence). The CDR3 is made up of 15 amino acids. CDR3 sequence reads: CASSIRDSHTDTQYF. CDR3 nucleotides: TGTGCCAGTAGTATACGGGACAGCCACACAGATACGCAGTATTTT. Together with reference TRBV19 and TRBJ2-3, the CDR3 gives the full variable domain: DGGITQSPKYLFRKEGQNVTLSCEQNLNHDAMYWYRQDPGQGLRLIYYSQIVNDFQKGDIAEGYSVSREKKESFPLTVTSAQKNPTAFYLCASSIRDSHTDTQYFGPGTRLTVL.

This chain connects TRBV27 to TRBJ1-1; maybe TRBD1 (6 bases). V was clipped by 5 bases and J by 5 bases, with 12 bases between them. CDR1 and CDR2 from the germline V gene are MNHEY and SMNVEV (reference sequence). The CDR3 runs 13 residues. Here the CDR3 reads CASSLYRETEAFF. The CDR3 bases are TGTGCCAGCAGTCTTTACAGGGAAACTGAAGCTTTCTTT.

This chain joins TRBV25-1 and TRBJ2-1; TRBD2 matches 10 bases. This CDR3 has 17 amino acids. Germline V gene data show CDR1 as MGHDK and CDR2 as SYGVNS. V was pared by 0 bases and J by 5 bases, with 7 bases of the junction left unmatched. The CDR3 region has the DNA TGTGCCAGCAGTGAATATGGGTCTAGCGGGGGAAACAATGAGCAGTTCTTC. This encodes CASSEYGSSGGNNEQFF.

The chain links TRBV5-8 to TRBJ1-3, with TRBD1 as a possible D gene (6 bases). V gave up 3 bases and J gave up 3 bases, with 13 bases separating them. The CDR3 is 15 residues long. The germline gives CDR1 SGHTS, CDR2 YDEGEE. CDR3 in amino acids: CASSSRGASGNTIYF. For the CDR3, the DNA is TGTGCCAGCAGCTCCCGGGGGGCTAGTGGAAACACCATATATTTT.